The entry below describes one TCR beta chain. The CDR3 runs 17 residues. CDR1 SGHRS and CDR2 YFSETQ come from the germline V gene. V dropped 4 bases and J dropped 0; count of bases not matched to a gene: 4. The data were taken from a study of OX40 agonist ivuxolimab in advanced cancers. Sequencing was performed with immunoSEQ multiplex PCR; in TCRdb, only in-frame clones are kept and a portion is missing. The sample carries about 35,000 clones, approximately 80% recorded once. This rearrangement joins TRBV5-1 to TRBJ1-6, with 10 bases matching TRBD1. This clonotype originated in an adult with an advanced solid tumor such as melanoma, head and neck, liver or kidney cancer. Sequencing used CD4+ or CD8+ T cells sorted from blood, obtained in a trial of the OX40 agonist ivuxolimab. CDR3 amino acids: CASSDRGPSSYNSPLHF. DNA of the CDR3: TGCGCCAGCAGCGACAGGGGGCCCAGCTCCTATAATTCACCCCTCCACTTT.